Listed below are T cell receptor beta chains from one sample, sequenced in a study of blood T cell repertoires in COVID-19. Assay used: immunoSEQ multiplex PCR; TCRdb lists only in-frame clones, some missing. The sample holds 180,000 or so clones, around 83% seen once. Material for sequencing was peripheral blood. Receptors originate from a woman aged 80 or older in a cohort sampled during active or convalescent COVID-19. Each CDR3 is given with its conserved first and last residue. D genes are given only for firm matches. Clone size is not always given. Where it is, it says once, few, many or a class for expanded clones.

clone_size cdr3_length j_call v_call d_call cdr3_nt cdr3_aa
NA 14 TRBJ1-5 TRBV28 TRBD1 TGTGCCAGCATCAAGGGGACAGTCGTGCAGCCCCAGCATTTT CASIKGTVVQPQHF
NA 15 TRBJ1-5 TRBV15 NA TGTGCCACCAGCAGTCTACAGCGGAGCAATCAGCCCCAGCATTTT CATSSLQRSNQPQHF
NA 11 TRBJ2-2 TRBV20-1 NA TGCAGTGCTACGGGGTCGGGGGAGCTGTTTTTT CSATGSGELFF
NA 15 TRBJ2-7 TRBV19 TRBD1 TGTGCCAGTAGTATAAGTTGGACAGGGCCCTACGAGCAGTACTTC CASSISWTGPYEQYF
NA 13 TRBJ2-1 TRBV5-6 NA TGTGCCAGCAGCAGAATAACGGGGAATGAGCAGTTCTTC CASSRITGNEQFF
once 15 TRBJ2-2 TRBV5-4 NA TGTGCCAGCAGCTTGGTCGGAGGGACCCCCGGGGAGCTGTTTTTT CASSLVGGTPGELFF
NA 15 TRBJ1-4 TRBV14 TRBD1 TGTGCCAGCAGCCGACGGACAGGGTCTAATGAAAAACTGTTTTTT CASSRRTGSNEKLFF
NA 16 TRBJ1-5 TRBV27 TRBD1 TGTGCCAGCAGTAGGGGGACAGGGATCGGGTCAGAGCCCCAGCATTTT CASSRGTGIGSEPQHF
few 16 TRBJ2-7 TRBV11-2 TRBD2 TGTGCCAGCAGCTCGTTACTAGCGTATTTACCCTACGAGCAGTACTTC CASSSLLAYLPYEQYF
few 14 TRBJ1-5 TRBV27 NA TGTGCCAGCAGTTTATCTAATAGCAATCAGCCCCAGCATTTT CASSLSNSNQPQHF
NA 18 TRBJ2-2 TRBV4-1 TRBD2 TGCGCCAGCCGACGGGGACTAGCCGGTTCGGGGGACACCGGGGAGCTGTTTTTT CASRRGLAGSGDTGELFF
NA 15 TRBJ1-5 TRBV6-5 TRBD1 TGTGCCAGCACTGTTGGACAGGGGGCCAGTCAGCCCCAGCATTTT CASTVGQGASQPQHF
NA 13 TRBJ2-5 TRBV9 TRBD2 TGTGCCAGCAGCCCCCGGGGGGAAGAGACCCAGTACTTC CASSPRGEETQYF
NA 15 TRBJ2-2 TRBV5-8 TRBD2 TGTGCCAGCAGCTTGGCGTCTAGCGGGAGTCGGGAGCTGTTTTTT CASSLASSGSRELFF
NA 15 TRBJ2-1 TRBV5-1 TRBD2 TGCGCCAGCAGCTTGGCAGCGGGAGGTCACAATGAGCAGTTCTTC CASSLAAGGHNEQFF
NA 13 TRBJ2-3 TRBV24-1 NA TGTGCCACCCAGAGGGGGGGAGGAGATACGCAGTATTTT CATQRGGGDTQYF
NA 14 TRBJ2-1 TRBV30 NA TGTGCCTGGAGTCAAACGGGACTTTACAATGAGCAGTTCTTC CAWSQTGLYNEQFF
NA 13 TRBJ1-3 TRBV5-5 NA TGTGCCAGCAGTCCCGGGTACGAAAACACCATATATTTT CASSPGYENTIYF
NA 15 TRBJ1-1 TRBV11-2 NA TGTGCCAGCAGCTTAGAGTGGGGGCAGAACACTGAAGCTTTCTTT CASSLEWGQNTEAFF
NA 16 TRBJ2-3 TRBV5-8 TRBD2 TGTGCCAGCAGCTTGGCCGGCGGGGGGGGCACAGATACGCAGTATTTT CASSLAGGGGTDTQYF
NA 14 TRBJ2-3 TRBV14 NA TGTGCCAGCAGCTACCGGTGCGAAAGAGATACGCAGTATTTT CASSYRCERDTQYF
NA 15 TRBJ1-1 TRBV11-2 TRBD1 TGTGCCAGCAGCCCCCGGGACAGGGTTTACACTGAAGCTTTCTTT CASSPRDRVYTEAFF
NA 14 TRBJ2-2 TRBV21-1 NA TGTGCCAGCCCCCCGACAGGAGTCGGCGGGGAGCTGTTTTTT CASPPTGVGGELFF
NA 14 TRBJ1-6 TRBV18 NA TGTGCCAGCTCACCGGACAGTAAGGATTCACCCCTCCACTTT CASSPDSKDSPLHF
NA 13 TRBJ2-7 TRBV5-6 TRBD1 TGTGCCAGCAGCTTGAGGGGGCTAGGTGAGCAGTACTTC CASSLRGLGEQYF
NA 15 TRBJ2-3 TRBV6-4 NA TGTGCCAGCAGTGATGGGGCTAGTTCGACAGATACGCAGTATTTT CASSDGASSTDTQYF
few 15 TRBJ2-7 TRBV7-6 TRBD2 TGTGCCAGCAGCTTAGCGGGGGGGTACTCCTACGAGCAGTACTTC CASSLAGGYSYEQYF
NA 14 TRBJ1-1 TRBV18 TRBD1 TGTGCCAGCTCACCGACAGGGGTAGGGACTGAAGCTTTCTTT CASSPTGVGTEAFF
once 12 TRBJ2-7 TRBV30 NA TGTGCCTGGAGTGTAAACCCTACGGAGCAGTACTTC CAWSVNPTEQYF